The 7 T cell receptor beta chains listed next were all sequenced from one sample in a study of blood T cell repertoires in COVID-19. Profiling relied on immunoSEQ multiplex PCR, and the TCRdb table lists in-frame clones only, not all of them. The profile shows around 140,000 clones, 70% to 80% of them singletons. The sample comprised peripheral blood. The receptors stem from a man aged 50 or older with acute or convalescent COVID-19.

The rearrangement joins TRBV6-5 to TRBJ1-3; tentatively, D is TRBD1 (6 bases). V shed 6 bases and J shed 3 bases, with 12 bases lying between them. CDR1 is MNHEY, CDR2 SVGAGI, per germline. CDR3 length equals 14 residues. The CDR3 spells CASRARGFGNTIYF. The CDR3, as DNA: TGTGCCAGCAGGGCGAGGGGGTTTGGAAACACCATATATTTT.

CDR3 residues: CASVTGSSYGYTF. The CDR3 DNA is TGTGCCAGCGTAACAGGGTCGAGCTATGGCTACACCTTC. J is TRBJ1-2 and V is TRBV28; tentative D call: TRBD1 (6 bases). Trimming shortened V by 8 bases and J by 4 bases, and 14 bases separated the two germline ends. Germline assignment: CDR1 MDHEN and CDR2 SYDVKM. The CDR3 extends over 13 amino acids.

The rearrangement uses TRBV29-1 and TRBJ2-1; D possibly corresponds to TRBD1 (5 bases). CDR3 length equals 14 residues. The germline gives CDR1 SQVTM, CDR2 ANQGSEA. Trimming removed 4 bases from V and 2 bases from J, with 12 bases in between. CDR3 sequence (DNA): TGCAGCGTTGCGTGGACAAGGACCTACAATGAGCAGTTCTTC. Residues: CSVAWTRTYNEQFF.

This chain connects TRBV7-2 to TRBJ2-2; D is possibly TRBD2 (6 bases). V gave up 3 bases and J gave up 5 bases, with 10 bases separating them. This CDR3 comprises 14 residues. From germline, CDR1 is SGHTA and CDR2 FQGNSA. The CDR3 nucleotides are TGTGCCAGCAGCTTTGGAGGGCGGACCGGGGAGCTGTTTTTT. This translates into CASSFGGRTGELFF.

This clone came up once. This sequence joins TRBV18 and TRBJ1-3; no firm D call. Trimming stripped 5 bases from V and 2 bases from J, with 10 bases between. CDR3 length: 14 amino acids. Germline assignment: CDR1 KGHSH and CDR2 LQKENI. The CDR3 nucleotides read TGTGCCAGCTCAGGTCGTGAGGCTGGAAACACCATATATTTT. Residues: CASSGREAGNTIYF.

The chain links TRBV5-1 to TRBJ1-6; possible D gene TRBD1, 6 bases. Germline loops: CDR1 SGHRS, CDR2 YFSETQ. The CDR3 runs 16 residues. Trimming removed 0 bases from V and 6 bases from J, with 13 bases in between. Here the CDR3 DNA reads TGCGCCAGCAGCTTGGTTCAGCTACAGGGTAATTCACCCCTCCACTTT. This encodes CASSLVQLQGNSPLHF.

V gene TRBV4-1 combines with J gene TRBJ1-2; weak D call: TRBD1 (6 bases). Germline assignment: CDR1 MGHRA and CDR2 YSYEKL. With 0 bases removed from V and 2 bases from J, the gap between germline ends came to 10 bases. There are 15 residues in the CDR3. CDR3 nucleotide sequence: TGCGCCAGCAGCCAAGAGGGGGGGGGCAACTATGGCTACACCTTC. Translation gives CASSQEGGGNYGYTF.